The rows below give T cell receptor beta chains drawn from one sample of a study of OX40 agonist ivuxolimab in advanced cancers. Some clones are missing from TCRdb's copy, which holds only in-frame ones; the method was immunoSEQ multiplex PCR. The table includes under 100,000 clones, 92% detected once. Specimen: CD4+ or CD8+ T cells sorted from blood, collected in a trial of the OX40 agonist ivuxolimab. These receptors came from an adult with an advanced solid tumor such as melanoma, head and neck, liver or kidney cancer. Both conserved end residues are part of each CDR3. The D gene is left open where the match is weak. Size tells how often a clone was seen (once, few, many) or the class of an expanded clone, and some rows leave it out.

>13|TRBV30|.|TRBJ1-2|.
TGTGCCTGGAGTACGACAGATCAATATGGCTACACCTTC
CAWSTTDQYGYTF
>14|TRBV19|.|TRBJ2-2|.
TGTGCCTCGGGGCCTAGCCTGAACACCGGGGAGCTGTTTTTT
CASGPSLNTGELFF
>11|TRBV7-9|.|TRBJ2-1|.
TGTGCCAGCAGCTCCGCGGGTGAGCAGTTCTTC
CASSSAGEQFF
>14|TRBV6-5|.|TRBJ1-2|.
TGTGCCAGCAGTTACCCGACGGGCTTCGGGGGCTACACCTTC
CASSYPTGFGGYTF
>14|TRBV5-6|TRBD1|TRBJ1-2|few
TGTGCCAGCAGCTTGGAGGTGACAGGGAGTGGCTACACCTTC
CASSLEVTGSGYTF
>13|TRBV6-1|.|TRBJ2-7|once
TGTGCCAGCAGCGAACCAGGCCCCTACGAGCAGTACTTC
CASSEPGPYEQYF
>12|TRBV29-1|.|TRBJ1-2|.
TGCAGCGTGGGTGAGGCGACCTATGGCTACACCTTC
CSVGEATYGYTF
>11|TRBV7-2|.|TRBJ2-5|.
TGTGCCAGCAGCTCCCAGGAGACCCAGTACTTC
CASSSQETQYF
>14|TRBV30|TRBD1|TRBJ1-5|.
TGTGCCTGGAGCGCGGACAGGGATTATCAGCCCCAGCATTTT
CAWSADRDYQPQHF
>17|TRBV7-9|.|TRBJ2-1|.
TGTGCCAGCAGCTTATTAGGTCTGAAGGGGGCCTACAATGAGCAGTTCTTC
CASSLLGLKGAYNEQFF
>15|TRBV13|.|TRBJ1-1|.
TGTGCCAGCAGCTTAACCGGTTGGGGGAACACTGAAGCTTTCTTT
CASSLTGWGNTEAFF
>14|TRBV19|.|TRBJ1-5|.
TGTGCCAGTAGTATTCGGCCGGACAATCAGCCCCAGCATTTT
CASSIRPDNQPQHF
>14|TRBV18|TRBD1|TRBJ2-7|.
TGTGCCAGCTCACTTATCTCGGACAGGGACGAGCAGTACTTC
CASSLISDRDEQYF
>15|TRBV4-2|.|TRBJ2-1|.
TGTGCCAGCAGCCATTTAGCGGACTCCTACAATGAGCAGTTCTTC
CASSHLADSYNEQFF
>19|TRBV4-3|TRBD2|TRBJ2-3|.
TGCGCCAGCAGCCAAGAAGCCCCGGTAGCGGGAGGTATCACAGATACGCAGTATTTT
CASSQEAPVAGGITDTQYF
>18|TRBV4-3|TRBD2|TRBJ2-1|.
TGCGCCAGCAGCCGCCAGCGGGAGGGCCTTTTTTCCTACAATGAGCAGTTCTTC
CASSRQREGLFSYNEQFF
>16|TRBV19|.|TRBJ1-5|.
TGTGCCAGTAGTATTTTGCAGGTATATAGCAATCAGCCCCAGCATTTT
CASSILQVYSNQPQHF
>13|TRBV9|TRBD2|TRBJ2-1|once
TGTGCCAGCAGCGTGGAACCAGCGGGAGGGGAGTTCTTC
CASSVEPAGGEFF